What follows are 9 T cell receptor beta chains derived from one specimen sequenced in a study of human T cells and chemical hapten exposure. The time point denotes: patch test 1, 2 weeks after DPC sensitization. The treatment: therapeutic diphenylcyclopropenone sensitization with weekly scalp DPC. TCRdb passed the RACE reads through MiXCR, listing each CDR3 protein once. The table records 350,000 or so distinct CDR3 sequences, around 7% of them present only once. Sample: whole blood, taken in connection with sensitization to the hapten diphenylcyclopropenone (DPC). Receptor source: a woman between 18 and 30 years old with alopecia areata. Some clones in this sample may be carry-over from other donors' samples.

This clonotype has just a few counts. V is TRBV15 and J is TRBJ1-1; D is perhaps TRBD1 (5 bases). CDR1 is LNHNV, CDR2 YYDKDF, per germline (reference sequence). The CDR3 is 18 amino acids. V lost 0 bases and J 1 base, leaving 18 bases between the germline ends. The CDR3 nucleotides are TGTGCCACCAGCAGAGATAGCGAGGGGAGTGGTAGGAACACTGAAGCTTTCTTT. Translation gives CATSRDSEGSGRNTEAFF.

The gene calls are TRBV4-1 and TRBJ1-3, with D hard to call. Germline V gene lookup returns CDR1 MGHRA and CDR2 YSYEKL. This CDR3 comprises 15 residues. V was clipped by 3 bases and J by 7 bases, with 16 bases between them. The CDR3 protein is CASSHVTPGMNTIYF. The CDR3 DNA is TGCGCCAGCAGCCATGTGACCCCCGGGATGAACACCATATATTTT.

The CDR3 nucleotides are TGCAGTGCTAGCGGGGGGATCACAGATACGCAGTATTTT. Amino acids: CSASGGITDTQYF. The chain joins TRBV20-1 to TRBJ2-3; 7 nucleotides agree with TRBD2. The CDR3 has 13 amino acids. The ends lost 3 bases at V and 2 bases at J; junction bases unmatched: 2. CDR1 and CDR2 (germline): DFQATT, SNEGSKA (reference sequence).

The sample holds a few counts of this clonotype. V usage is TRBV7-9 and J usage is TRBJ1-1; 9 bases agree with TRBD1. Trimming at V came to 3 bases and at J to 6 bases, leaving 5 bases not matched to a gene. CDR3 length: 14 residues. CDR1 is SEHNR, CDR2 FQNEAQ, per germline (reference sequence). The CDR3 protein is CASSFLTGGPEAFF. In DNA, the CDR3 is TGTGCCAGCAGCTTTCTCACAGGGGGCCCTGAAGCTTTCTTT.

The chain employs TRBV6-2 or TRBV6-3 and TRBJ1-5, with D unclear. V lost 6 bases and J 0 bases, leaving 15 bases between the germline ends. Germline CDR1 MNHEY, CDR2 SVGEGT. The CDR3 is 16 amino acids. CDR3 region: CASSHGSSFSNQPQHF. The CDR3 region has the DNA TGTGCCAGCAGCCATGGCAGCTCTTTTAGCAATCAGCCCCAGCATTTT.

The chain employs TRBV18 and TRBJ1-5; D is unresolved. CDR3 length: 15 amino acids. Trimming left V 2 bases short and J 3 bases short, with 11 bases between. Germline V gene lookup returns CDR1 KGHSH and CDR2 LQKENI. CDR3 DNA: TGTGCCAGCTCACCAAACGGGGAAGTCAATCAGCCCCAGCATTTT. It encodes CASSPNGEVNQPQHF.

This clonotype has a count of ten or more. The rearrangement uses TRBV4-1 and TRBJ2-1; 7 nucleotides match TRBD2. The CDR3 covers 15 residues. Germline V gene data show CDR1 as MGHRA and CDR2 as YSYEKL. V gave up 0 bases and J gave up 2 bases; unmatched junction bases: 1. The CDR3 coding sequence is TGCGCCAGCAGCCAAGACGGGACTACCTACAATGAGCAGTTCTTC. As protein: CASSQDGTTYNEQFF.

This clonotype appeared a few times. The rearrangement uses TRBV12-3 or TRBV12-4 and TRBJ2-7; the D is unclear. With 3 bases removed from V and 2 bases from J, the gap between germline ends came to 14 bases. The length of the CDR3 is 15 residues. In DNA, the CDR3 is TGTGCCAGCAGTTTCTCGGGCAGTGATACCTACGAGCAGTACTTC. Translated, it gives CASSFSGSDTYEQYF.

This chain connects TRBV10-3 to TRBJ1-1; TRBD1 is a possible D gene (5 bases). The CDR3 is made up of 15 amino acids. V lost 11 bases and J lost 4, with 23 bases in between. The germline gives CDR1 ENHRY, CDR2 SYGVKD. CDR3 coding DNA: TGTGCCGCCCTAGCAGAGGGGCGGGATGGCACTGAAGCTTTCTTT. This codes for CAALAEGRDGTEAFF.